This TCR beta chain was documented in a study of blood T cell repertoires in COVID-19. TCRdb's copy holds only in-frame clones and misses some; the assay was immunoSEQ multiplex PCR. The table lists about 310,000 clones, around 86% of them singletons. The germline V and J ends were trimmed by 6 bases and 3 bases, with 13 bases remaining between them. CDR1 is KGHDR, CDR2 SFDVKD, per germline. This CDR3 has 14 amino acids. The chain uses TRBV24-1 and TRBJ1-1, with D possibly matching TRBD1 (6 bases). This receptor was obtained from a man in his fifties or sixties with active or convalescent COVID-19. Input material: peripheral blood. The CDR3 DNA reads TGTGCCACCAGTTCTGGACAGAGGGACACTGAAGCTTTCTTT. Translation gives CATSSGQRDTEAFF.